This T cell receptor beta chain was recovered during a study of blood T cells in healthy people across ages. Study-level findings and limits: Per-million-T-cell TCR beta diversity fell roughly linearly with age.

PCR was performed a second time for 7 to 11 cycles using a sample-barcoded 5' primer and a J-beta primer mix. Every cDNA molecule carried a tag from a template-switch adaptor bearing 12 random nucleotides. TCRdb fed the 5' RACE reads into MiXCR, producing one record per CDR3 protein. Of about 1.6 million distinct CDR3 sequences listed, roughly 32% are singletons. About this clonotype: Its antigen is unknown.

V dropped 10 bases and J dropped 8 bases, with 14 bases sitting between them. This CDR3 contains 12 residues. In germline, CDR1 is LGHDT, CDR2 YNNKEL (reference sequence). This TCR derives from a woman in her twenties or thirties in good health. The source material was blood. The rearrangement links TRBV3-1 to TRBJ2-2; tentatively, D is TRBD2 (5 bases). CDR3 nucleotides: TGTGCCACCTCGGACTCCCGGGGGGAGCTGTTTTTT. Translating it yields CATSDSRGELFF.